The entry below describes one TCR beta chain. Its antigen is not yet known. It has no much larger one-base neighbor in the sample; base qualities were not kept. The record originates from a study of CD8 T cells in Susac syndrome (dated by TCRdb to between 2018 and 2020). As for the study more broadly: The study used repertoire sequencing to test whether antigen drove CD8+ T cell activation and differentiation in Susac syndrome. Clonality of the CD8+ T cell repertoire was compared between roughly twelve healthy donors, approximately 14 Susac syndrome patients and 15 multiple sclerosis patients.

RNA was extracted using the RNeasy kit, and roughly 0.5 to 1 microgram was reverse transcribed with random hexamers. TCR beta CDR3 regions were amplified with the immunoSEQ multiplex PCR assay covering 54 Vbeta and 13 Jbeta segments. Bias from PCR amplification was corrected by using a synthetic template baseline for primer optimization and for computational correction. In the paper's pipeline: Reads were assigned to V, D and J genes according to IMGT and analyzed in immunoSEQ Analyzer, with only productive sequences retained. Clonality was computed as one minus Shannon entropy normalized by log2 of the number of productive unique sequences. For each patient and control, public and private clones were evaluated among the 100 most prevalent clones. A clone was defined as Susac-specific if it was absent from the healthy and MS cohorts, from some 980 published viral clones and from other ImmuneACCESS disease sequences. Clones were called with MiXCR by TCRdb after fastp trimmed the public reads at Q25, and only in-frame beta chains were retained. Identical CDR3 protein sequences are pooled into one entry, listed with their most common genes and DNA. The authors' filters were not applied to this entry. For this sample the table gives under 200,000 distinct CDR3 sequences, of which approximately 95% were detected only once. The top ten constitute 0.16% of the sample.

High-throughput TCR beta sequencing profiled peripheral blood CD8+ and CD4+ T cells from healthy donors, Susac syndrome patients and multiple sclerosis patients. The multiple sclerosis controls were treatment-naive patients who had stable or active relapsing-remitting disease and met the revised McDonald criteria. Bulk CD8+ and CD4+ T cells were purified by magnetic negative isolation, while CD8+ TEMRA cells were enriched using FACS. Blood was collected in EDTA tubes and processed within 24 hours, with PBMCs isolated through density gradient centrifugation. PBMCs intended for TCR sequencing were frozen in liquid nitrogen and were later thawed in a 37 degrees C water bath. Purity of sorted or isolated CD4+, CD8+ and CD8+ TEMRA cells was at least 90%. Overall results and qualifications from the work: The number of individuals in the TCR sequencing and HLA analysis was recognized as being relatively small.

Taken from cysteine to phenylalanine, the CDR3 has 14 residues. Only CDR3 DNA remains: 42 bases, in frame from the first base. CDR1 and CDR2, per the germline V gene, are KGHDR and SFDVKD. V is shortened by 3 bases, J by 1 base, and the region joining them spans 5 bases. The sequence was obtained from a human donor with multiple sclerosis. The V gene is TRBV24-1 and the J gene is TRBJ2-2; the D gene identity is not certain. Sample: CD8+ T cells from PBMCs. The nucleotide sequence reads TGTGCCACCAGTGATAAGGGGAACACCGGGGAGCTGTTTTTT. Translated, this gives CATSDKGNTGELFF.